This TCR beta chain stems from a study of sequential checkpoint blockade in melanoma (dated by TCRdb to the late 2010s). For the study in its entirety: Patients were randomized 1:1 to first-line nivolumab followed by ipilimumab (arm A) or ipilimumab followed by nivolumab (arm B). Maintenance nivolumab was given following each of the two trial sequences. TCRbeta immunosequencing was performed on DNA from roughly 99 pretreatment melanoma tumor samples. Over 20 patients had matched tumor biopsies taken before treatment and at week 13, after single-agent nivolumab (arm A) or ipilimumab (arm B). Roughly 80% of the matched tumor biopsy pairs taken before and after treatment were from the same lesion. What the work shows at the level of the full study, not this receptor alone: In the nivolumab-first arm (arm A), an association was found between pretreatment tumor TIL clonality and response (P = .04). Achieving clinical benefit was about 30 times more likely for patients whose tumor T-cell fraction and clonality increased by week 13. Tumor T-cell fraction and clonality correlated with PD-L1 staining and CD8+ T-cell counts but not with mutational load. The model for predicting response that combines TCR metrics with mutation burden needs to be validated in larger, independent patient cohorts. Within-arm analyses of tumor T-cell fraction were limited by small sample sizes and reduced statistical power.

As to this clone: This clone's antigen is unknown. Base-call qualities are not available, and no considerably larger clone is one nucleotide away.

TCRbeta CDR3 regions were immunosequenced from genomic DNA with the immunoSEQ Assay. Prior to high-throughput sequencing, genomic DNA was amplified by bias-controlled multiplex PCR. In the source study's methods: To quantify the absolute abundance of each unique TCRbeta CDR3 region, the sequences were collapsed and filtered. Clonality was defined as 1 minus Pielou's evenness and was calculated using productive rearrangements only. Tumor T-cell fraction was computed by normalizing TCRbeta template counts to usable DNA, estimated from several housekeeping genes. A previously published method was used to identify clones with significantly greater frequencies in on-treatment samples than in baseline samples. The table was pulled from immuneACCESS by TCRdb, which kept in-frame rearrangements only. Such tables lose some clones; where checked, under half of the loss comes from unresolved V genes, and the rest has no known cause. V, J and clone size derive from that table, while D and trimming were established from the DNA sequence. This sample holds more than 2,000 clones; roughly 22% were observed only once. Of the sample, under 20% is held by the ten largest clones.

Per the publication, the treatment or condition label means: randomized to nivolumab then ipilimumab (arm A) or the reverse (arm B). None of the trial patients had been given prior DNA-damaging chemotherapy. CheckMate 064, a randomized, open-label phase II trial of sequential checkpoint blockade, was the source of the samples, all of which came from patients with melanoma. Tumor TCR sequencing used genomic DNA from formalin-fixed paraffin-embedded (FFPE) tissue samples. The CDR3 goes from the cysteine to the phenylalanine over 15 residues. CDR3 DNA is the only sequence kept; it has 45 bases, read in frame from the first base.

Recombination joined TRBV12-2 with TRBJ1-2; the table gives TRBD1 as D, unverified against the DNA. TRBV12-2 is flagged as a pseudogene. The TCR sequence derives from a human donor with melanoma. The material sequenced was tumor tissue (inferred from file names), taken from a patient given nivolumab and ipilimumab in sequence. The nucleotides are TGTGCCGTCCGGGACAGGCCTTTCGTTACTTTTGGCTACACCTTC. The resulting protein is CAVRDRPFVTFGYTF.